The source of this T cell receptor beta chain is a study of blood T cells in healthy people across ages. Each sample yielded at least 7 million isolated PBMCs. V shed 5 bases and J 2 bases; nucleotides not matched to a gene: 10. CDR3 size: 17 residues. Looked up from germline, CDR1 is SGHRS and CDR2 is YFSETQ. Primed by a sample-barcoded 5' primer and a J-beta primer mix, a second PCR proceeded for roughly 7 to 12 cycles. A template-switch adaptor containing 12 random nucleotides labeled each cDNA molecule. TCRdb redid the calling of the 5' RACE reads with MiXCR, one entry per CDR3 protein. The top ten clones hold more than 20% of a sample with some 1,800,000 distinct CDR3 sequences, about 39% of them seen once.

The V and J genes are TRBV5-1 and TRBJ2-6, with 7 bases lining up with TRBD1. The sequence was collected from a human donor in good health. Sequencing was carried out using blood. CDR3 nucleotides: TGCGCCAGCAGATCCTACAGGGGTAGCACTGGGGCCAACGTCCTGACTTTC. Residues: CASRSYRGSTGANVLTF.